This T cell receptor (beta chain) emerged from a study of T cell responses to AZD1222 COVID-19 vaccine. At the level of the study: Pooled in the analysis were second doses at about 4 or about 12 weeks. General study points: Unmutated regions of variants are reportedly targeted by nearly half of spike-specific TCRs. It was only a handful of AZD1222 recipients who were seropositive at baseline.

Regarding this clone: Its antigen is not identified.

CDR1 and CDR2 (germline): SGDLS, YYNGEE. This CDR3 spans 13 amino acids. V gave up 0 bases and J gave up 7 bases; unmatched junction bases: 4. Produced via immunoSEQ multiplex PCR; TCRdb's table is partial and in-frame only. Among 77,000 or so clones listed, over 75% were seen once. The sequences come from peripheral blood, collected on day 0 of AZD1222 vaccination. The chain has TRBV9 and TRBJ2-7, with 7 bases aligning to TRBD2. This clonotype was sampled from an adult in good health. CDR3 region: CASSVEGSGEQYF. The CDR3 bases are TGTGCCAGCAGCGTAGAGGGTAGCGGGGAGCAGTACTTC.